The present T cell receptor beta chain was sequenced within a study of ipilimumab plus nivolumab after autologous stem cell transplantation. Background on the study: DLBCL patients had primary refractory or relapsed disease.

TCRdb's copy holds only in-frame clones and misses some; the assay was immunoSEQ multiplex PCR. Of about 84,000 clones in the sample, 75% to 85% were seen once. Patients got 3 mg/kg IV nivolumab weeks 1, 4, 7, 10, then biweekly through week 26. The CDR3 totals 15 residues. V lost 0 bases and J 5 bases, leaving 8 bases between the germline ends. Per the germline V gene, CDR1 is LNHDA and CDR2 is SQIVND (reference sequence). Sequencing used PBMCs, obtained in a trial of ipilimumab plus nivolumab as post-transplant consolidation. The V and J genes are TRBV19 and TRBJ1-6, with D hard to call. This receptor was identified in a male donor with diffuse large B-cell lymphoma. Here the CDR3 DNA reads TGTGCCAGTAGTATAGATCGAGCTAATAATTCACCCCTCCACTTT. Translating it yields CASSIDRANNSPLHF.